This is a list of T cell receptor beta chains from one sample in a study of blood T cell repertoires in COVID-19. Profiling relied on immunoSEQ multiplex PCR, and the TCRdb table lists in-frame clones only, not all of them. The sample carries about 69,000 clones, approximately 85% recorded once. Sample: peripheral blood. The receptors derive from a man aged 80 or over with acute or convalescent COVID-19. Each CDR3 is given with its conserved first and last residue. Each record gives: V gene, clone size, J gene, D gene, CDR3 protein, CDR3 DNA. D genes are given only for firm matches. The size entry is marked missing in some rows and otherwise reads once, few, many or a size class.

TRBV9,-,TRBJ1-6,TRBD1,CASSVGTGPPLHF,TGTGCCAGCAGCGTAGGGACAGGGCCGCCCCTCCACTTT
TRBV19,-,TRBJ2-1,TRBD2,CASSPTGTSGFRSYNEQFF,TGTGCCAGTAGTCCCACCGGGACTAGCGGATTCCGCTCCTACAATGAGCAGTTCTTC
TRBV3-1/TRBV3-2,few,TRBJ1-2,-,CASSHTSYGYTF,TGTGCCAGCTCCCACACCTCCTATGGCTACACCTTC
TRBV10-3,-,TRBJ1-4,TRBD1,CAIRTGGTNEKLFF,TGTGCCATCCGGACAGGGGGCACTAATGAAAAACTGTTTTTT
TRBV6-5,-,TRBJ1-1,-,CASSYSGQFNTEAFF,TGTGCCAGCAGTTATTCCGGACAGTTTAACACTGAAGCTTTCTTT
TRBV27,few,TRBJ2-5,TRBD1,CASSSGTGGVETQYF,TGTGCCAGCAGTTCGGGGACAGGGGGCGTAGAGACCCAGTACTTC
TRBV19,-,TRBJ1-3,-,CASSRAGLSGNTIYF,TGTGCCAGTAGTAGGGCAGGCCTCTCTGGAAACACCATATATTTT
TRBV30,-,TRBJ1-3,TRBD1,CAWSVTRDRVSGNTIYF,TGTGCCTGGAGTGTAACCCGGGACAGGGTCTCGGGAAACACCATATATTTT
TRBV5-1,once,TRBJ1-1,-,CASSLSGQTEAFF,TGCGCCAGCAGCTTGTCCGGACAAACTGAAGCTTTCTTT
TRBV19,-,TRBJ1-5,-,CASSIAPREYSNQPQHF,TGTGCCAGTAGTATAGCCCCCCGGGAATATAGCAATCAGCCCCAGCATTTT
TRBV19,-,TRBJ1-5,-,CASRMYFKEGETQHF,TGTGCCAGTAGAATGTACTTTAAAGAGGGGGAGACCCAGCATTTT
TRBV10-2,-,TRBJ2-1,TRBD2,CASSDLAGSYNEQFF,TGCGCCAGCAGTGATCTAGCGGGATCCTACAATGAGCAGTTCTTC
TRBV27,-,TRBJ1-3,-,CASSTHRIGNTIYF,TGTGCCAGCAGTACTCACAGAATTGGAAACACCATATATTTT
TRBV10-1,-,TRBJ2-1,TRBD2,CASSDRKLAGAANEQFF,TGCGCCAGCAGCGACCGAAAACTAGCGGGAGCTGCCAATGAGCAGTTCTTC
TRBV10-3,-,TRBJ1-5,-,CAISLDRGNQPQHF,TGTGCCATCAGCCTGGACCGGGGGAATCAGCCCCAGCATTTT
TRBV19,-,TRBJ2-7,TRBD1,CASKEDRGAYEQYF,TGTGCCAGTAAAGAGGACAGGGGGGCGTACGAGCAGTACTTC
TRBV7-7,-,TRBJ2-6,-,CASSLGGPGANVLTF,TGTGCCAGCAGCTTAGGAGGGCCTGGGGCCAACGTCCTGACTTTC
TRBV7-9,-,TRBJ1-2,-,CASSPAGVGYTF,TGTGCCAGCAGCCCGGCAGGGGTTGGCTACACCTTC
TRBV6-5,-,TRBJ1-4,TRBD1,CASSNPTGWLFF,TGTGCCAGCAGTAACCCGACAGGGTGGCTGTTTTTT
TRBV6-6,-,TRBJ2-3,-,CASSYSALSTDTQYF,TGTGCCAGCAGTTACTCAGCGCTAAGCACAGATACGCAGTATTTT
TRBV9,once,TRBJ1-1,-,CASSPQGSTEAFF,TGTGCCAGCAGCCCCCAGGGGAGCACTGAAGCTTTCTTT
TRBV19,once,TRBJ2-1,-,CASSIDPPRGPGRPYNEQFF,TGTGCCAGTAGTATAGATCCCCCAAGGGGCCCCGGTCGGCCCTACAATGAGCAGTTCTTC
TRBV5-4,-,TRBJ1-2,TRBD1,CASSFGTVDGYTF,TGTGCCAGCAGCTTCGGGACAGTTGATGGCTACACCTTC
TRBV11-2,once,TRBJ1-2,TRBD1,CASSPDRVGDYGYTF,TGTGCCAGCAGCCCGGACAGGGTCGGAGACTATGGCTACACCTTC
TRBV27,-,TRBJ2-3,TRBD2,CASSRTSGRIGTDTQYF,TGTGCCAGCAGTCGGACTAGCGGGAGAATAGGCACAGATACGCAGTATTTT
TRBV6-5,-,TRBJ2-7,TRBD2,CASSFGLAGSYEQYF,TGTGCCAGCAGTTTTGGACTAGCGGGGTCCTACGAGCAGTACTTC
TRBV9,-,TRBJ2-5,TRBD2,CASSARLAGGRETQYF,TGTGCCAGCAGCGCCCGACTAGCGGGAGGGCGGGAGACCCAGTACTTC
TRBV5-4,-,TRBJ2-3,TRBD2,CASSPGGLAGDTQYF,TGTGCCAGCAGCCCGGGGGGGCTAGCGGGAGATACGCAGTATTTT
TRBV7-2,-,TRBJ2-5,TRBD2,CASSLGRGGETQYF,TGTGCCAGCAGCTTGGGGCGCGGGGGGGAGACCCAGTACTTC
TRBV5-1,once,TRBJ1-1,TRBD1,CASSPTGGNTEAFF,TGCGCCAGCAGCCCGACAGGGGGTAACACTGAAGCTTTCTTT
TRBV7-8,few,TRBJ1-2,-,CASSRGQYGYTF,TGTGCCAGCAGCCGAGGACAGTATGGCTACACCTTC
TRBV27,-,TRBJ2-5,-,CASSLWQGETQYF,TGTGCCAGCAGTTTATGGCAGGGGGAGACCCAGTACTTC
TRBV5-1,-,TRBJ1-2,-,CASSSDRITPVGYTF,TGCGCCAGCAGCTCCGACAGGATAACCCCGGTAGGCTACACCTTC
TRBV5-1,-,TRBJ1-3,-,CASSPGGGNTIYF,TGCGCCAGCAGCCCTGGAGGCGGAAACACCATATATTTT
TRBV19,-,TRBJ1-1,-,CTSSLKGGSPLNTEAFF,TGTACCAGTAGTTTAAAAGGGGGTTCACCGCTTAACACTGAAGCTTTCTTT
TRBV5-4,-,TRBJ2-3,TRBD2,CASSLGGRGADTQYF,TGTGCCAGCAGCTTGGGCGGGAGGGGGGCAGATACGCAGTATTTT
TRBV30,-,TRBJ2-7,-,CAWGASYEQYF,TGTGCCTGGGGAGCATCCTACGAGCAGTACTTC
TRBV27,-,TRBJ2-3,TRBD2,CASRSVTRGVADTQYF,TGTGCCAGCAGGTCTGTTACACGGGGGGTAGCAGATACGCAGTATTTT
TRBV30,once,TRBJ2-1,TRBD2,CACMSGTSGRSYNEQFF,TGTGCCTGTATGAGCGGGACTAGCGGGAGGTCCTACAATGAGCAGTTCTTC
TRBV29-1,-,TRBJ1-2,TRBD1,CSPRDRGPGSNYGYTF,TGCAGCCCCCGGGACAGGGGGCCCGGCTCTAACTATGGCTACACCTTC
TRBV10-3,-,TRBJ2-7,-,CAISELNSPSYEQYF,TGTGCCATCAGTGAGTTGAACAGCCCTTCCTACGAGCAGTACTTC
TRBV4-3,once,TRBJ2-5,-,CASSQEYVGAGQETQYF,TGCGCCAGCAGCCAAGAGTACGTGGGAGCGGGCCAAGAGACCCAGTACTTC
TRBV19,once,TRBJ2-1,TRBD2,CASSIQLAYYNEQFF,TGTGCCAGTAGTATTCAACTAGCGTACTACAATGAGCAGTTCTTC
TRBV20-1,-,TRBJ2-1,-,CSTYRDNEQFF,TGCAGTACGTACCGGGACAATGAGCAGTTCTTC
TRBV7-8,-,TRBJ2-5,-,CASSLGGGGGTQYF,TGTGCCAGCAGCTTAGGGGGGGGCGGAGGGACCCAGTACTTC
TRBV7-6,-,TRBJ2-5,-,CASSRGGRETQYF,TGTGCCAGCAGCAGGGGTGGCCGGGAGACCCAGTACTTC
TRBV7-9,-,TRBJ1-5,-,CASSLGAGGGFGNQPQHF,TGTGCCAGCAGCCTGGGGGCAGGAGGAGGTTTTGGCAATCAGCCCCAGCATTTT
TRBV5-1,-,TRBJ2-3,TRBD2,CASSPGLAGDTQYF,TGCGCCAGCAGCCCGGGACTAGCGGGAGATACGCAGTATTTT
TRBV5-1,-,TRBJ1-1,-,CASSLSGAGNTEAFF,TGCGCCAGCAGCTTGTCAGGGGCAGGGAATACTGAAGCTTTCTTT
TRBV7-9,few,TRBJ2-2,-,CASSLKLRRVVTGELFF,TGTGCCAGCAGCTTAAAGTTACGCAGGGTTGTCACCGGGGAGCTGTTTTTT
TRBV5-1,-,TRBJ1-5,TRBD1,CASSLQGSRNQPQHF,TGCGCCAGCAGCCTACAGGGGAGTCGCAATCAGCCCCAGCATTTT
TRBV2,-,TRBJ2-6,-,CASSEAAGGANVLTF,TGTGCCAGCAGTGAAGCGGCGGGTGGGGCCAACGTCCTGACTTTC